This T cell receptor (beta chain) comes out of a study of CD8 T cells in ankylosing spondylitis. A few counts support this clonotype. Antigen: not known. Making the TCR beta libraries involved quantitative 5'-RACE with molecular barcodes. TCRdb analysed the 5' RACE reads with MiXCR anew, one entry per CDR3 protein. Of 300,000 to 400,000 distinct CDR3 sequences listed, approximately 15% are singletons. V shed 4 bases and J shed 3 bases, with 10 bases lying between them. The CDR3 runs 13 residues. Study-level results: As reported, disease-linked clones showed significant enrichment in matched ankylosing spondylitis synovial fluid.

The clonotype comes from a male donor with ankylosing spondylitis or in good health (not recorded which). The chain has TRBV12-3 or TRBV12-4 and TRBJ2-7, with D possibly being TRBD1 (5 bases). Sample: blood, either unsorted or a sorted T cell fraction (not recorded which). The CDR3 DNA reads as TGTGCCAGCAGTTCCCAGGGAAACTACGAGCAGTACTTC. Amino acids: CASSSQGNYEQYF.